This passage covers 29 T cell receptor beta chains from one sample sequenced in a study of OX40 agonist ivuxolimab in advanced cancers. Profiling relied on immunoSEQ multiplex PCR, and the TCRdb table lists in-frame clones only, not all of them. The sample contains about 20,000 clones, roughly 85% of which appear only once. Sequenced here: CD4+ or CD8+ T cells sorted from blood, sampled in a trial of the OX40 agonist ivuxolimab. These receptors were collected from an adult with an advanced solid tumor such as melanoma, head and neck, liver or kidney cancer.

The chain uses TRBV27 and TRBJ2-7; D is unresolved. Per the germline V gene, CDR1 is MNHEY and CDR2 is SMNVEV (reference sequence). CDR3 length equals 13 residues. Trimming cost V 1 base and J 7 bases, with 11 bases left between them. The CDR3, as DNA: TGTGCCAGCAGTTTATGGGTTAGCACAGAGCAGTACTTC. It codes for CASSLWVSTEQYF.

This chain's CDR3 is CASSLTRGSNQPQHF. The CDR3 DNA reads TGCGCCAGCAGCCTCACAAGGGGTAGCAATCAGCCCCAGCATTTT. The chain links TRBV4-3 to TRBJ1-5; D might be TRBD1 (5 bases). The length of the CDR3 is 15 residues. Germline V lookup: CDR1 LGHNA, CDR2 YSLEER. Between the trimmed V and J ends, which lost 4 bases and 0 bases, there was a span of 10 bases.

Only a few counts were recorded for this clone. This sequence joins TRBV6-6 and TRBJ1-5; the D is unclear. The germline V gene encodes CDR1 MNHNY and CDR2 SVGAGI (reference sequence). Between the trimmed V and J ends, which lost 2 bases and 8 bases, there was a span of 4 bases. The CDR3 is made up of 11 amino acids. CDR3 residues: CASSYGEPQHF. The CDR3 nucleotides read TGTGCCAGCAGTTACGGGGAGCCCCAGCATTTT.

This sequence joins TRBV7-2 and TRBJ2-1; a possible D gene is TRBD1 (6 bases). The CDR3 extends over 15 amino acids. The ends were cut back, 4 bases at V and 9 bases at J, with 19 bases in the middle. CDR1 SGHTA and CDR2 FQGNSA come from the germline V gene. CDR3: CASSYRGSYGSEQFF. CDR3 nucleotide sequence: TGTGCCAGCAGCTATAGGGGGAGCTATGGCAGTGAGCAGTTCTTC.

The chain recombines TRBV19 with TRBJ2-2; no definite D call. CDR3 length: 15 residues. In germline, CDR1 is LNHDA, CDR2 SQIVND (reference sequence). Trimming removed 1 base from V and 5 bases from J, with 11 bases in between. The CDR3 reads CASSIGGSWTGELFF. CDR3 nucleotides: TGTGCCAGTAGTATAGGCGGCAGCTGGACCGGGGAGCTGTTTTTT.

The chain is built from TRBV7-9 and TRBJ2-5, with TRBD1 as a possible D gene (5 bases). Germline V CDR1 and CDR2: SEHNR, FQNEAQ (reference sequence). Deletions cut 3 bases from V and 5 bases from J, with 13 bases between. This CDR3 contains 14 residues. The CDR3 is CASSFASGWETQYF. Written as DNA, the CDR3 is TGTGCCAGCAGCTTTGCGTCAGGGTGGGAGACCCAGTACTTC.

This clone was counted a few times. CDR3 DNA sequence: TGTGCCAGCAGACCCACAGGGTGGGGAGGCGGCTACACCTTC. Encoded protein: CASRPTGWGGGYTF. The V and J genes are TRBV5-4 and TRBJ1-2; a possible D gene is TRBD1 (6 bases). Trimming shortened V by 5 bases and J by 8 bases, and 19 bases separated the two germline ends. The CDR3 is 14 amino acids. Germline values: CDR1 SGHNT, CDR2 YYREEE (reference sequence).

The chain carries TRBV13 and TRBJ2-1; D is perhaps TRBD1 or TRBD2 (5 bases each). This CDR3 region has 14 residues. The V end lost 3 bases, the J end lost 2 bases, and 8 bases lay between the germline ends. Germline CDR1 is PRHDT and CDR2 is FYEKMQ (reference sequence). The CDR3 DNA reads TGTGCCAGCAGCTTCAGGGACCCCTACAATGAGCAGTTCTTC. Protein product: CASSFRDPYNEQFF.

This clone was seen a handful of times. This chain links TRBV25-1 with TRBJ1-1; D unclear. CDR3 length equals 15 residues. Trimming left V 4 bases short and J 3 bases short, with 15 bases between. Germline assignment: CDR1 MGHDK and CDR2 SYGVNS. CDR3 in DNA: TGTGCCAGCAGTGGGCGGAAGCTCCATGACACTGAAGCTTTCTTT. Protein: CASSGRKLHDTEAFF.

V is TRBV4-3 and J is TRBJ1-1; possible D gene TRBD1, 5 bases. V lost 4 bases to trimming and J lost 0 bases, with 18 bases between them. Germline V gene lookup returns CDR1 LGHNA and CDR2 YSLEER. There are 17 residues in the CDR3. This CDR3 reads CASSPDGAAGLNTEAFF. The CDR3 region has the DNA TGCGCCAGCAGCCCGGATGGGGCGGCGGGTTTGAACACTGAAGCTTTCTTT.

For this clone: The CDR3 end shows no conserved phenylalanine or tryptophan, and so a read error is likely. The CDR3 region has the DNA TGTGCCAGTAGTATGGAATATCTCGACGAGCAGTACCTC. Amino acid sequence: CASSMEYLDEQYL. The rearrangement joins TRBV19 to TRBJ2-7; D is uncertain. This CDR3 comprises 13 residues. Germline V gives CDR1 LNHDA, CDR2 SQIVND (reference sequence). Trimming took 3 bases from V and 5 from J, leaving 11 bases between them.

The chain has TRBV4-1 and TRBJ1-1; D unresolved. Trimming removed 2 bases at V and 0 bases at J, with 10 bases between. In germline, CDR1 is MGHRA, CDR2 YSYEKL. The CDR3 is 15 amino acids. CDR3 coding DNA: TGCGCCAGCAGCCAAAGGGAGGGAGTGAACACTGAAGCTTTCTTT. It codes for CASSQREGVNTEAFF.

The V and J genes are TRBV7-9 and TRBJ2-3, with 9 positions matching TRBD2. V trimming: 6 bases; J trimming: 4 bases; junction bases outside the gene matches: 11. The length of the CDR3 is 16 residues. Germline V gene sequence: CDR1 SEHNR, CDR2 FQNEAQ (reference sequence). The CDR3 loop is CASSILAGGDPDTQYF. The CDR3 region has the DNA TGTGCCAGCAGTATACTAGCGGGCGGGGACCCAGATACGCAGTATTTT.

This chain joins TRBV7-9 and TRBJ1-2; D not resolved. Between the trimmed V and J ends, which lost 5 bases and 4 bases, there was a span of 20 bases. CDR1 is SEHNR and CDR2 is FQNEAQ in the germline V gene (reference sequence). This CDR3 comprises 16 residues. The CDR3 is CASSPVEAADLYGYTF. The CDR3 DNA sequence: TGTGCCAGCAGCCCTGTTGAGGCGGCAGACCTCTATGGCTACACCTTC.

This clone was counted a single time. The chain joins TRBV18 to TRBJ2-7, with D perhaps matching TRBD1 (5 bases). CDR1 is KGHSH, CDR2 LQKENI, per germline. V was trimmed by 3 bases and J by 1 base, leaving 13 bases between them. CDR3 size: 15 residues. The CDR3 spells CASSPTVTLSYEQYF. The DNA for the CDR3 is TGTGCCAGCTCACCGACAGTGACCTTATCCTACGAGCAGTACTTC.

The rearrangement joins TRBV28 to TRBJ1-4, with 7 bases that match TRBD1. This CDR3 has 15 amino acids. Germline V gene sequence: CDR1 MDHEN, CDR2 SYDVKM. Losses at the gene ends were 5 bases for V and 6 bases for J; bases not matched to a gene: 9. The CDR3 protein is CASSPLTGLDEKLFF. DNA of the CDR3: TGTGCCAGCAGTCCATTGACAGGGTTGGATGAAAAACTGTTTTTT.

The genes are TRBV2 and TRBJ2-5; D unclear. The V end was cut by 11 bases, the J end by 5 bases, with 12 bases between. The CDR3 is made up of 11 amino acids. In germline, CDR1 is SNHLY, CDR2 FYNNEI. The chain's CDR3 is CAAPGGETQYF. The DNA for the CDR3 is TGTGCCGCCCCCGGCGGTGAGACCCAGTACTTC.

This clone is judged medium-sized (0.01 to 0.1%). Its ends do not fully match the called genes, so a read error is possible. The CDR3 DNA reads TGTGCCAGCATCTTGGGTGGATTGGGGGAGCAGTACTTC. Amino acid sequence: CASILGGLGEQYF. The V gene is TRBV5-6, the J gene TRBJ2-7; D is uncertain. The CDR3 runs to 13 residues. The germline V gene has CDR1 SGHDT and CDR2 YYEEEE. Drawing the rest from reference TRBV5-6 and TRBJ2-7, the complete variable domain is DAGVTQSPTHLIKTRGQQVTLRCSPKSGHDTVSWYQQALGQGPQFIFQYYEEEERQRGNFPDRFSGHQFPNYSSELNVNALLLGDSALYLCASILGGLGEQYFGPGTRLTVT.

The V gene is TRBV19, the J gene TRBJ2-5; 13 bases agree with TRBD2. The germline V gene encodes CDR1 LNHDA and CDR2 SQIVND (reference sequence). After removal of 9 bases from V and 1 base from J, the junction contained 5 bases not matched to a gene. This CDR3 has 15 residues. CDR3 protein: CASKRTSGGQETQYF. In DNA, the CDR3 is TGTGCCAGCAAGCGGACTAGCGGGGGCCAAGAGACCCAGTACTTC. Combining the CDR3 with reference TRBV19 and TRBJ2-5 gives the whole variable domain DGGITQSPKYLFRKEGQNVTLSCEQNLNHDAMYWYRQDPGQGLRLIYYSQIVNDFQKGDIAEGYSVSREKKESFPLTVTSAQKNPTAFYLCASKRTSGGQETQYFGPGTRLLVL.

This chain connects TRBV13 to TRBJ1-2; maybe TRBD1 (6 bases). CDR3 length: 14 amino acids. CDR1 and CDR2 from the germline V gene are PRHDT and FYEKMQ (reference sequence). V was clipped by 3 bases and J by 5 bases, with 13 bases between them. The CDR3 reads CASSFEGGGYGYTF. The CDR3 DNA is TGTGCCAGCAGCTTCGAAGGGGGAGGGTATGGCTACACCTTC.

J is TRBJ2-1 and V is TRBV15, with D hard to call. The germline gives CDR1 LNHNV, CDR2 YYDKDF (reference sequence). The CDR3 has 13 residues. V lost 4 bases and J lost 5, with 9 bases in between. CDR3 coding DNA: TGTGCCACCAGCAAGGCAGTAGACAATGAGCAGTTCTTC. It is translated as CATSKAVDNEQFF.

By share of the sample, this clone is medium-sized. The DNA for the CDR3 is TGTGCCAGCAGCCAATCGCCGGCTGGGATGAACACTGAAGCTTTCTTT. Amino acids: CASSQSPAGMNTEAFF. The chain combines TRBV16 with TRBJ1-1; D ambiguous. This CDR3 has 16 amino acids. Germline V CDR1 and CDR2: KGHSY, FQNENV. V lost 0 bases, J lost 0 bases, and 11 bases lay in between. Full variable domain (rest looked up from reference TRBV16 and TRBJ1-1): GEEVAQTPKHLVRGEGQKAKLYCAPIKGHSYVFWYQQVLKNEFKFLISFQNENVFDETGMPKERFSAKCLPNSPCSLEIQATKLEDSAVYFCASSQSPAGMNTEAFFGQGTRLTVV.

The chain joins TRBV7-9 to TRBJ2-6; TRBD1 is a possible D gene (5 bases). This CDR3 region has 19 residues. The germline CDR1 and CDR2 sequences are SEHNR and FQNEAQ (reference sequence). The V end was cut by 2 bases, the J end by 2 bases, with 19 bases between. The CDR3 coding sequence is TGTGCCAGCAGCTTAACGGTGGCAGGGCTAAAGGCTGGGGCCAACGTCCTGACTTTC. This translates into CASSLTVAGLKAGANVLTF.

This sequence joins TRBV27 and TRBJ2-5; D unclear. The CDR3 has 13 amino acids. V was shortened by 3 bases and J by 2 bases, with 7 bases between the two germline ends. Germline CDR1 and CDR2: MNHEY and SMNVEV (reference sequence). For the CDR3, the DNA is TGTGCCAGCAGTTTCTCCTTTCAAGAGACCCAGTACTTC. Amino acid sequence: CASSFSFQETQYF.

This chain uses TRBV5-6 with TRBJ1-5; 7 bases line up with TRBD1. This CDR3 has 16 amino acids. Trimming cost V 0 bases and J 4 bases; bases outside gene matches: 7. The germline gives CDR1 SGHDT, CDR2 YYEEEE. Written as DNA, the CDR3 is TGTGCCAGCAGCTTGGCCCGGGACAGTCCAAATCAGCCCCAGCATTTT. It specifies CASSLARDSPNQPQHF.

This chain connects TRBV5-6 to TRBJ2-7; 10 nucleotides agree with TRBD2. CDR1 and CDR2 from the germline V gene are SGHDT and YYEEEE. With 3 bases clipped from V and 4 bases from J, the junction kept 7 bases outside the gene matches. This CDR3 region has 15 residues. The CDR3 DNA reads TGTGCCAGCAGCTCTAGCGGGAGATCCTTTTACGAGCAGTACTTC. Protein product: CASSSSGRSFYEQYF.

The chain uses TRBV5-8 and TRBJ2-1; D possibly corresponds to TRBD1 (6 bases). V lost 5 bases to trimming and J lost 6 bases, with 12 bases between them. The CDR3 is 13 residues long. The germline V gene has CDR1 SGHTS and CDR2 YDEGEE. The chain's CDR3 is CASRLQGVNEQFF. CDR3 nucleotides: TGTGCCAGCAGACTACAGGGAGTCAATGAGCAGTTCTTC.

The chain has TRBV4-3 and TRBJ2-1; a possible D gene is TRBD2 (6 bases). From germline, CDR1 is LGHNA and CDR2 YSLEER. The ends were cut back, 0 bases at V and 2 bases at J, with 14 bases in the middle. The CDR3 has 17 residues. CDR3 DNA sequence: TGCGCCAGCAGCCAAGATATAGAGCGGGCCCCCTACAATGAGCAGTTCTTC. It is translated as CASSQDIERAPYNEQFF.

The chain carries TRBV28 and TRBJ2-7; 8 bases are a match to TRBD2. Germline V gives CDR1 MDHEN, CDR2 SYDVKM. This CDR3 is built from 15 residues. J lost 1 base, V lost 3 bases, and 5 bases had no gene match. The CDR3: CASSFRGGRSYEQYF. The CDR3 DNA sequence: TGTGCCAGCAGTTTTAGGGGCGGGAGGTCCTACGAGCAGTACTTC.